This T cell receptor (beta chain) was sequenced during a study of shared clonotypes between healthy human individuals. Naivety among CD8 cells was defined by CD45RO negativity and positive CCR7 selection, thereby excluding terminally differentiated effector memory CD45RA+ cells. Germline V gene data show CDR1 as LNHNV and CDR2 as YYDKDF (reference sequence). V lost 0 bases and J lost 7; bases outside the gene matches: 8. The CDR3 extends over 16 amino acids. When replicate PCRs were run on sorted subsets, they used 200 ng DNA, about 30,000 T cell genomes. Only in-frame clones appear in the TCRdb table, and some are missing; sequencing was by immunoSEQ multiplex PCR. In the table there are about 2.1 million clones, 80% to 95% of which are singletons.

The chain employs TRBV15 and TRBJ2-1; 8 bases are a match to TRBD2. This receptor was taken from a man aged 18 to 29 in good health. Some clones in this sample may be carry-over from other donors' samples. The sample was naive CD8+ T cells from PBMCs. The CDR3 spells CATSRDREGLRNEQFF. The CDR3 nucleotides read TGTGCCACCAGCAGAGACCGGGAGGGCCTTAGGAATGAGCAGTTCTTC.